Below are 14 T cell receptor beta chains sequenced from a single sample in a study of blood T cells in healthy people across ages. The authors ran a second PCR of 7 to 11 cycles using a sample-barcoded 5' primer and a J-beta primer mix. Via MiXCR, TCRdb re-called the 5' RACE reads, giving one row per CDR3 protein. This table has 1.5 million to 2 million distinct CDR3 sequences, 49% appearing once. What was sequenced was blood. The receptors originated from a woman in her forties in good health.

This rearrangement joins TRBV28 to TRBJ2-5, with 9 positions matching TRBD2. Germline V CDR1 and CDR2: MDHEN, SYDVKM. The CDR3 runs to 16 residues. V lost 6 bases, J lost 11 bases, and 19 bases stayed unmatched. CDR3 in amino acids: CASSHLAGVIPNEQYF. CDR3 bases: TGTGCCAGCAGCCATTTAGCGGGGGTAATCCCCAATGAGCAGTACTTC.

The chain uses TRBV27 and TRBJ2-5; D uncertain. The CDR3 contains 14 residues. Between the trimmed V and J ends, which lost 1 base and 2 bases, there was a span of 8 bases. CDR1 is MNHEY, CDR2 SMNVEV, per germline (reference sequence). CDR3 nucleotides: TGTGCCAGCAGTTTATACAAGGGACAAGAGACCCAGTACTTC. It encodes CASSLYKGQETQYF.

This chain joins TRBV6-2 or TRBV6-3 and TRBJ2-3; the D is unclear. CDR1 and CDR2 from the germline V gene are MNHEY and SVGEGT. The CDR3 runs to 13 residues. V dropped 5 bases and J dropped 6 bases, with 12 bases sitting between them. CDR3 sequence (DNA): TGTGCCAGCAGTCAGACCCCCCCCGATACGCAGTATTTT. It is translated as CASSQTPPDTQYF.

This clonotype was seen a single time. DNA of the CDR3: TGTGCCAGCAGGCGGTCAGAGGAGGAGGGCATTCAGTACTTC. Translation gives CASRRSEEEGIQYF. This chain joins TRBV3-1 and TRBJ2-5, with a possible D match to TRBD2 (6 bases). The DNA matches TRBJ2-4 better at its end, which makes the J call doubtful. This CDR3 has 14 residues. CDR1 is LGHDT and CDR2 is YNNKEL in the germline V gene (reference sequence).

The sample holds a few counts of this clonotype. This chain connects TRBV5-1 to TRBJ2-5; a possible D gene is TRBD1 (6 bases). Germline CDR1 and CDR2: SGHRS and YFSETQ. The CDR3 is 16 amino acids. V gave up 6 bases and J gave up 3 bases, with 21 bases separating them. The CDR3 bases are TGCGCCAGCAACCTTCCGGGACAAGCAAGGAAAGAGACCCAGTACTTC. Its translation is CASNLPGQARKETQYF.

V and J are TRBV27 and TRBJ1-2, with 7 bases that match TRBD1. The CDR3 consists of 13 residues. V lost 6 bases, J lost 4 bases, and 5 bases stayed unmatched. The germline V gene encodes CDR1 MNHEY and CDR2 SMNVEV (reference sequence). This CDR3 is CASRMTGTYGYTF. DNA for the CDR3: TGTGCCAGCAGGATGACAGGGACCTATGGCTACACCTTC.

V is TRBV5-1 and J is TRBJ1-2, with TRBD1 identical over 8 bases. CDR3 size: 14 residues. CDR1 and CDR2 (germline): SGHRS, YFSETQ. V shed 4 bases and J 8 bases; nucleotides not matched to a gene: 10. The CDR3 loop is CASSLDRQGLGYTF. The CDR3 nucleotides are TGCGCCAGCAGCCTTGATAGACAGGGGCTCGGCTACACCTTC.

The V gene is TRBV11-2, the J gene TRBJ2-5; maybe TRBD2 (5 bases). The germline V and J ends were trimmed by 4 bases and 5 bases, with 11 bases remaining between them. The germline V gene encodes CDR1 SGHAT and CDR2 FQNNGV. CDR3 length: 13 residues. The CDR3 DNA sequence: TGTGCCAGCAGCTCCGTCGCTAGCGAGACCCAGTACTTC. It is translated as CASSSVASETQYF.

The V call is TRBV4-2, the J call TRBJ1-2, with D perhaps matching TRBD1 (5 bases). This CDR3 has 14 amino acids. Germline CDR1 is LGHNA and CDR2 is YNFKEQ. Trimming left V 1 base short and J 6 bases short, with 12 bases between. This CDR3 is CASSQVGDGNGYTF. The CDR3 DNA reads as TGTGCCAGCAGCCAAGTGGGGGACGGGAATGGCTACACCTTC.

This chain uses TRBV15 with TRBJ2-1, with D unclear. Trimming removed 1 base from V and 8 bases from J, with 9 bases in between. The length of the CDR3 is 13 residues. Germline V gene lookup returns CDR1 LNHNV and CDR2 YYDKDF (reference sequence). The CDR3 bases are TGTGCCACCAGCAGAGCATTAGGCTATGAGCAGTTCTTC. It codes for CATSRALGYEQFF. The variable domain in full, completed from reference TRBV15 and TRBJ2-1, reads DAMVIQNPRYQVTQFGKPVTLSCSQTLNHNVMYWYQQKSSQAPKLLFHYYDKDFNNEADTPDNFQSRRPNTSFCFLDIRSPGLGDTAMYLCATSRALGYEQFFGPGTRLTVL.

This clonotype was picked up a small number of times. The chain carries TRBV4-1 and TRBJ1-2; no firm D call. CDR3 length equals 12 residues. V gave up 6 bases and J gave up 8 bases, with 13 bases separating them. Germline CDR1 is MGHRA and CDR2 is YSYEKL. The CDR3 region has the DNA TGCGCCAGCAGTCGCGGTGGCCCAGGCTACACCTTC. Translated, it gives CASSRGGPGYTF.

This chain's CDR3 is CSVDGGTDTQYF. The CDR3 DNA sequence: TGCAGCGTTGATGGGGGAACAGATACGCAGTATTTT. J is TRBJ2-3 and V is TRBV29-1; TRBD1 or TRBD2 may be the D gene (5 bases each). Trimming shortened V by 3 bases and J by 3 bases, and 7 bases separated the two germline ends. This CDR3 has 12 residues. Germline CDR1 is SQVTM and CDR2 is ANQGSEA.

This chain connects TRBV6-2 or TRBV6-3 to TRBJ2-6, with TRBD1 matching 7 bases. The CDR3 contains 17 residues. V dropped 6 bases and J dropped 0; count of bases not matched to a gene: 8. CDR1 and CDR2 (germline): MNHEY, SVGEGT. This CDR3 reads CASRGQAGVSGANVLTF. CDR3 sequence (DNA): TGTGCCAGCAGAGGACAGGCTGGGGTCTCTGGGGCCAACGTCCTGACTTTC.

This clonotype was seen a few times. This rearrangement joins TRBV4-2 to TRBJ2-5, with D perhaps TRBD1 (6 bases). The CDR3 extends over 16 amino acids. Trimming left V 4 bases short and J 2 bases short, with 17 bases between. CDR1 and CDR2 (germline): LGHNA, YNFKEQ. CDR3 amino acids: CASSLIGTNLQETQYF. CDR3 bases: TGTGCCAGCAGCCTAATCGGGACAAATTTACAAGAGACCCAGTACTTC.